The 9 T cell receptor beta chains below were found in one sample sequenced in a study of OX40 agonist ivuxolimab in advanced cancers. Only in-frame clones appear in the TCRdb table, and some are missing; sequencing was by immunoSEQ multiplex PCR. The table includes just under 60,000 clones, about 90% detected once. The source material was CD4+ or CD8+ T cells sorted from blood, sampled in a trial of the OX40 agonist ivuxolimab. The receptors come from an adult with an advanced solid tumor such as melanoma, head and neck, liver or kidney cancer.

The chain combines TRBV29-1 with TRBJ2-7; maybe TRBD2 (6 bases). Germline V gene lookup returns CDR1 SQVTM and CDR2 ANQGSEA. With 1 base removed from V and 7 bases from J, the gap between germline ends came to 11 bases. The CDR3 contains 12 residues. CDR3 loop: CSVEVSGREQYF. The CDR3 DNA is TGCAGCGTTGAAGTCTCAGGGAGGGAGCAGTACTTC.

This clone was detected only a few times. For the CDR3, the DNA is TGTGCCAGCAGGTACACGGGTACTGAAGCTTTCTTT. Protein sequence: CASRYTGTEAFF. The chain recombines TRBV6-5 with TRBJ1-1; D is undetermined. The CDR3 consists of 12 residues. Trimming shortened V by 6 bases and J by 5 bases, and 10 bases separated the two germline ends. Germline CDR1 MNHEY, CDR2 SVGAGI.

CDR3 protein: CASSQQQGNQPQHF. The CDR3 DNA is TGCGCCAGCAGCCAACAACAGGGGAATCAGCCCCAGCATTTT. The chain carries TRBV4-1 and TRBJ1-5, with 7 nucleotides matching TRBD1. With V trimmed by 2 bases and J by 4 bases, 2 bases remained unmatched. Germline CDR1 MGHRA, CDR2 YSYEKL. The CDR3 is made up of 14 amino acids.

The rearrangement uses TRBV28 and TRBJ2-5, with D perhaps TRBD1 (7 bases). V lost 6 bases to trimming and J lost 4 bases, with 18 bases between them. The CDR3 is 15 residues long. The germline CDR1 and CDR2 sequences are MDHEN and SYDVKM. The CDR3 bases are TGTGCCAGCAGCCAAGGACAGGAGGGGGGAGAGACCCAGTACTTC. Translated: CASSQGQEGGETQYF.

The rearrangement uses TRBV11-3 and TRBJ2-4, with D maybe TRBD1 (6 bases). The CDR3 consists of 13 residues. Trimming shortened V by 5 bases and J by 5 bases, and 10 bases separated the two germline ends. The V gene's germline CDR1 is SGHNT and CDR2 YENEEA. As DNA, the CDR3 is TGTGCCAGCAGCAAGCGGACAGAAAACATTCAGTACTTC. Translating gives CASSKRTENIQYF. Looking up the rest from reference TRBV11-3 and TRBJ2-4 gives the full variable domain: EAGVVQSPRYKIIEKKQPVAFWCNPISGHNTLYWYLQNLGQGPELLIRYENEEAVDDSQLPKDRFSAERLKGVDSTLKIQPAELGDSAVYLCASSKRTENIQYFGAGTRLSVL.

The chain is built from TRBV9 and TRBJ1-3; no reliable D call. With 0 bases removed from V and 0 bases from J, the gap between germline ends came to 7 bases. The CDR3 is 15 residues long. Germline CDR1 SGDLS, CDR2 YYNGEE. CDR3 sequence: CASSVVGNSGNTIYF. The CDR3 nucleotides read TGTGCCAGCAGCGTAGTTGGGAACTCTGGAAACACCATATATTTT.

This sequence joins TRBV9 and TRBJ2-7; 10 nucleotides align to TRBD2. Germline values: CDR1 SGDLS, CDR2 YYNGEE. The ends lost 4 bases at V and 3 bases at J; junction bases unmatched: 4. CDR3 length: 14 amino acids. The CDR3 DNA follows: TGTGCCAGCAGCACCGGGACTAGCGACTACGAGCAGTACTTC. Translating it yields CASSTGTSDYEQYF.

The CDR3 loop reads CASSDSKWNTEAFF. CDR3 coding DNA: TGTGCCAGCAGTGACTCGAAATGGAACACTGAAGCTTTCTTT. The chain carries TRBV6-4 and TRBJ1-1; D unclear. The germline CDR1 and CDR2 sequences are MRHNA and SNTAGT. The CDR3 loop spans 14 amino acids. The V and J ends lost 0 bases and 1 base respectively, with 6 bases between them.

This chain connects TRBV6-6 to TRBJ2-2; D might be TRBD2 (7 bases). Trimming took 0 bases from V and 7 from J, leaving 12 bases between them. The germline V gene encodes CDR1 MNHNY and CDR2 SVGAGI (reference sequence). The CDR3 has 15 residues. The CDR3 loop reads CASSYSGGQSGELFF. In nucleotides, the CDR3 is TGTGCCAGCAGTTACTCGGGGGGGCAGAGCGGGGAGCTGTTTTTT.